This T cell receptor beta chain was captured in a study of blood T cell repertoires in COVID-19. On the study more broadly: Collection of acute and convalescent COVID-19 samples took place in the United States, Italy and Spain. T cells, B-cell-depleted T cells, or PBMCs provided the cDNA or gDNA that served as material.

Sequencing was performed with immunoSEQ multiplex PCR; in TCRdb, only in-frame clones are kept and a portion is missing. Altogether 150,000 to 200,000 clones are present, around four fifths being singletons, with the ten largest covering approximately 2.9%. V shed 5 bases, J shed 9 bases, and the junction held 8 bases outside the gene matches. The CDR3 contains 14 residues. Germline lookup yields CDR1 LNHDA and CDR2 SQIVND (reference sequence). Only a few counts were recorded for this clone. The sequence came from a woman older than 75 with active or convalescent COVID-19. Material for sequencing was peripheral blood. This chain joins TRBV19 and TRBJ1-5; TRBD1 matches 9 bases. The CDR3 coding sequence is TGTGCCAGTAGTGCCGGGACAGGGTATCTGCCCCAGCATTTT. It translates to CASSAGTGYLPQHF.